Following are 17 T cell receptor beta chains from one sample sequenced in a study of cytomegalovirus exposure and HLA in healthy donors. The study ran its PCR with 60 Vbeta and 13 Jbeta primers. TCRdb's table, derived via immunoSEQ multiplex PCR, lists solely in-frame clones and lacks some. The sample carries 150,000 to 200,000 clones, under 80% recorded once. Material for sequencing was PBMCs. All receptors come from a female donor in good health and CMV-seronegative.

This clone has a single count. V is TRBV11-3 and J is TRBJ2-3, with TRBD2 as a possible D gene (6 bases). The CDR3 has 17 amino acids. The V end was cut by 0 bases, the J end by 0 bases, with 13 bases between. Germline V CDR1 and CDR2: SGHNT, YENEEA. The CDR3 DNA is TGTGCCAGCAGCTTAGACCCGCGGGGAGGTAGCACAGATACGCAGTATTTT. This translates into CASSLDPRGGSTDTQYF.

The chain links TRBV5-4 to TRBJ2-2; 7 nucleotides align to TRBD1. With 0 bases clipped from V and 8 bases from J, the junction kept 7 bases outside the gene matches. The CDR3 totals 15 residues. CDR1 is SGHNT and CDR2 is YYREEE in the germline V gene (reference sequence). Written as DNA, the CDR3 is TGTGCCAGCAGCTTGGGAGGGACAGCGACTGGGGAGCTGTTTTTT. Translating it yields CASSLGGTATGELFF.

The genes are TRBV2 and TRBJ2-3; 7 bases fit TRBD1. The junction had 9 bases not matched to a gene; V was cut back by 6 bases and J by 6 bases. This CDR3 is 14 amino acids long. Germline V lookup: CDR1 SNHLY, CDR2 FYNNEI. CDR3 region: CASRDGTGADTQYF. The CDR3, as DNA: TGTGCCAGCAGAGACGGTACAGGGGCGGATACGCAGTATTTT.

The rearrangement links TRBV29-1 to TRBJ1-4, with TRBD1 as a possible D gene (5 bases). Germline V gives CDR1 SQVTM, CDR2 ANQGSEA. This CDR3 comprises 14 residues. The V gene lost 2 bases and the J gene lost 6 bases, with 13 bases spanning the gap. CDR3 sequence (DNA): TGCAGCGTTGAAAGTTTAGGGGCTTATGAAAAACTGTTTTTT. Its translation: CSVESLGAYEKLFF.

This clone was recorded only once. The CDR3 loop reads CASSVEGGVNTEAFF. The CDR3 DNA is TGTGCCAGCAGCGTCGAGGGGGGGGTGAACACTGAAGCTTTCTTT. The genes are TRBV6-4 and TRBJ1-1; perhaps TRBD1 as D (6 bases). The CDR3 is made up of 15 amino acids. The V and J ends lost 6 bases and 0 bases respectively, with 14 bases between them. Germline-derived CDR1 and CDR2 are MRHNA and SNTAGT.

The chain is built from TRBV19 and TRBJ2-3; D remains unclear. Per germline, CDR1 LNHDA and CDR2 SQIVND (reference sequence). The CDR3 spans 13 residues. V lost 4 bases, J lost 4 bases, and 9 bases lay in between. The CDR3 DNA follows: TGTGCCAGTAGTAGGGCCATTGCAGATACGCAGTATTTT. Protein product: CASSRAIADTQYF. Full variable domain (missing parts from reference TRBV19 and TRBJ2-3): DGGITQSPKYLFRKEGQNVTLSCEQNLNHDAMYWYRQDPGQGLRLIYYSQIVNDFQKGDIAEGYSVSREKKESFPLTVTSAQKNPTAFYLCASSRAIADTQYFGPGTRLTVL.

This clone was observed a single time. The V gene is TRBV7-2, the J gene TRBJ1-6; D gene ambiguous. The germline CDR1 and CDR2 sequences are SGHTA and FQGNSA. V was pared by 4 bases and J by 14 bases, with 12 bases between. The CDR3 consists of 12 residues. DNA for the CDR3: TGTGCCAGCAGCTCCCGCGGAGGGTCCCTCCACTTT. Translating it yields CASSSRGGSLHF.

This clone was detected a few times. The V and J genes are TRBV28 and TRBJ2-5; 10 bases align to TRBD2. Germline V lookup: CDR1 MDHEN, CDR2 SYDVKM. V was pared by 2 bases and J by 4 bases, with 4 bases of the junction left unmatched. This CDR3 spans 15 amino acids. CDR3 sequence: CASSLASGGPETQYF. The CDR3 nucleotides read TGTGCCAGCAGTTTAGCTAGCGGGGGCCCAGAGACCCAGTACTTC.

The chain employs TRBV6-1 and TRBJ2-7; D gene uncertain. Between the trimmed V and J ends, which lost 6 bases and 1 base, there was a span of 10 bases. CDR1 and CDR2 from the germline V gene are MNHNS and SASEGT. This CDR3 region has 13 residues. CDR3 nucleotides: TGTGCCAGCAGCCCGGGTCCTTCCTACGAGCAGTACTTC. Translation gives CASSPGPSYEQYF.

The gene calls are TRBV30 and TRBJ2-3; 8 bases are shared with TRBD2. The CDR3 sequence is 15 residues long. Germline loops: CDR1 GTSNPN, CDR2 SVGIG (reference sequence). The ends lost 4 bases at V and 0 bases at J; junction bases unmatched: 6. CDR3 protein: CAWNVRGRSTDTQYF. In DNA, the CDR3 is TGTGCCTGGAACGTACGCGGGAGGAGCACAGATACGCAGTATTTT. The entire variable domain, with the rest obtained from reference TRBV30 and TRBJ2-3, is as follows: SQTIHQWPATLVQPVGSPLSLECTVEGTSNPNLYWYRQAAGRGLQLLFYSVGIGQISSEVPQNLSASRPQDRQFILSSKKLLLSDSGFYLCAWNVRGRSTDTQYFGPGTRLTVL.

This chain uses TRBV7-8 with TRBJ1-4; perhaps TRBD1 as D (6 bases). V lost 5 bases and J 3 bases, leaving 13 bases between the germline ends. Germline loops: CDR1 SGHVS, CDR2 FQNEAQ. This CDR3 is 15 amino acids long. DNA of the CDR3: TGTGCCAGCAGCCCCTTGGGGGCTGCTAATGAAAAACTGTTTTTT. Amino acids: CASSPLGAANEKLFF.

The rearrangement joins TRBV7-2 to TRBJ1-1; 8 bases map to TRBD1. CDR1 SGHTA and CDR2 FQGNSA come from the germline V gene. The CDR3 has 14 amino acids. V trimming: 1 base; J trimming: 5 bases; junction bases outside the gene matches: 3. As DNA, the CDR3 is TGTGCCAGCAGCTTAGTTACAGGGGGAACTGAAGCTTTCTTT. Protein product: CASSLVTGGTEAFF.

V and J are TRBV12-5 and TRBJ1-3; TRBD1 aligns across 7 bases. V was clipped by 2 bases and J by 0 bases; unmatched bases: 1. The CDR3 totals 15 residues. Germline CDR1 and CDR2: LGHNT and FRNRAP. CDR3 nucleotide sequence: TGTGCTAGTGGTTTGACAGGGGCCTCTGGAAACACCATATATTTT. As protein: CASGLTGASGNTIYF.

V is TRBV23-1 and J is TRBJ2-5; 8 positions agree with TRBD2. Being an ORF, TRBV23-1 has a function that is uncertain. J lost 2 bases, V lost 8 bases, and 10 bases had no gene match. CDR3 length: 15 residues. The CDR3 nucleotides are TGCGCCAGCCGCTCGGGGGGGCGAGGGCAAGAGACCCAGTACTTC. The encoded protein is CASRSGGRGQETQYF.

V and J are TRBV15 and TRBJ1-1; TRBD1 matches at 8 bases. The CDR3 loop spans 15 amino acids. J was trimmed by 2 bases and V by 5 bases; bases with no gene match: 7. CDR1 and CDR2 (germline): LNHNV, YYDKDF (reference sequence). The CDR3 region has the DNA TGTGCCACCAGCGTCTTACAGGGGGTAAACACTGAAGCTTTCTTT. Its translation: CATSVLQGVNTEAFF.

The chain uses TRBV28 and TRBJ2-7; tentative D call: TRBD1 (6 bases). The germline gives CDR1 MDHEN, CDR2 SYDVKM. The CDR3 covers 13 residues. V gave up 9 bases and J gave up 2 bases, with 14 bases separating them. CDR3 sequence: CASRPGHTYEQYF. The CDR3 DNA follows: TGTGCCAGTCGGCCGGGACACACCTACGAGCAGTACTTC. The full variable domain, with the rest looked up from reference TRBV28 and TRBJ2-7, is DVKVTQSSRYLVKRTGEKVFLECVQDMDHENMFWYRQDPGLGLRLIYFSYDVKMKEKGDIPEGYSVSREKKERFSLILESASTNQTSMYLCASRPGHTYEQYFGPGTRLTVT.

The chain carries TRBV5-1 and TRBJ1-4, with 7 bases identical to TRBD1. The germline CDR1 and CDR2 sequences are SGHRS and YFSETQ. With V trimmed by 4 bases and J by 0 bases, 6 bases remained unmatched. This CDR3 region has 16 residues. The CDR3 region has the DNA TGCGCCAGCAGCACCACAGGGGAACCAACTAATGAAAAACTGTTTTTT. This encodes CASSTTGEPTNEKLFF.